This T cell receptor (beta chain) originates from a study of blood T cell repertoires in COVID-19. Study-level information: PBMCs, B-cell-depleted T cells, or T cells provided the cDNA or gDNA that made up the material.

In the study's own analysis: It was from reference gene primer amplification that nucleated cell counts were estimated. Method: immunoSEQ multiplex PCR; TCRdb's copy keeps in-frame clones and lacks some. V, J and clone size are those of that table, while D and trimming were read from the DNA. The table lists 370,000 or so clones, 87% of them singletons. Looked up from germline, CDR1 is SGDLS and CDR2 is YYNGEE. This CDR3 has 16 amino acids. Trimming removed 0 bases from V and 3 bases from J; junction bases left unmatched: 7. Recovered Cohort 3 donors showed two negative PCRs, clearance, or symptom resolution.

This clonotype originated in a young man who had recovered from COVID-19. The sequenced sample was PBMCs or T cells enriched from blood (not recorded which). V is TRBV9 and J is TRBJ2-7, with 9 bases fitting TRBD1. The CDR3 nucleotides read TGTGCCAGCAGCGTAGCGGGACAGGGAACCCTCTACGAGCAGTACTTC. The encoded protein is CASSVAGQGTLYEQYF. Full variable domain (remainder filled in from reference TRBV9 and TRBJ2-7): DSGVTQTPKHLITATGQRVTLRCSPRSGDLSVYWYQQSLDQGLQFLIQYYNGEERAKGNILERFSAQQFPDLHSELNLSSLELGDSALYFCASSVAGQGTLYEQYFGPGTRLTVT.